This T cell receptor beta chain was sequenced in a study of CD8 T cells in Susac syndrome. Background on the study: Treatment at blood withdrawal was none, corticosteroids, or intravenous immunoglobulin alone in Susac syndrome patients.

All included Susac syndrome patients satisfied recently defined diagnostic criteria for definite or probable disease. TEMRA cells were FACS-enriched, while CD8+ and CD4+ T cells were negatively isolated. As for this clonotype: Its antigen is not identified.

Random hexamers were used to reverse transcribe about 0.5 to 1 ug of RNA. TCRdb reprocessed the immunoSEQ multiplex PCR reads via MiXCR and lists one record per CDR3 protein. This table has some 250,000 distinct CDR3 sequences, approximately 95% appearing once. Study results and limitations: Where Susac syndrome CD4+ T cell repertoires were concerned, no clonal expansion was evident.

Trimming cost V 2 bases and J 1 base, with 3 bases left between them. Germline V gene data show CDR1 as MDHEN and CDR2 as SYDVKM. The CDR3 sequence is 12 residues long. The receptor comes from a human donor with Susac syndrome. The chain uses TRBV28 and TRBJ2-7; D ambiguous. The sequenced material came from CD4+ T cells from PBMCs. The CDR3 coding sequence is TGTGCCAGCAGTTTACTTTCCTACGAGCAGTACTTC. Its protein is CASSLLSYEQYF.